Below, one T cell receptor beta chain is given with its context. Antigen: not known. Trimming took off 1 base at V and 7 bases at J, with 19 bases between the two ends. The CDR3 runs 16 residues. Germline V CDR1 and CDR2: MDHEN, SYDVKM. This sample was included in a study of early T cells in non-severe SARS-CoV-2 infection. On the study more broadly: From unsorted whole blood, bulk RNA was sequenced, and the chains remained unpaired.

Study-level points and caveats: CD4 and private specificities were missed by VDJdb matching, which favored anti-spike CD8 responses.

As part of library construction, unique molecular identifiers were attached to individual cDNA molecules. Each CDR3 protein is one row after TCRdb ran MiXCR on the 5' RACE reads. The sample yields around 99,000 distinct CDR3 sequences, 16% seen once. The receptor was isolated from an adult who was a healthcare worker with PCR-confirmed SARS-CoV-2 infection or an uninfected control (not recorded which). The source was whole blood, collected at baseline. This chain uses TRBV28 with TRBJ2-5; D ambiguous. CDR3 bases: TGTGCCAGCAGTTTATTTGAGCCCTCCTTCAAAGGGACCCAGTACTTC. It specifies CASSLFEPSFKGTQYF.